The source of this TCR beta chain is a study of cytomegalovirus exposure and HLA in healthy donors. Measured with immunoSEQ multiplex PCR; TCRdb has only the in-frame clones, and not every one. The table lists 260,000 or so clones, roughly 88% of them singletons. Germline values: CDR1 SNHLY, CDR2 FYNNEI. The J segment lost 6 bases and the V segment lost 3 bases, leaving 15 bases of the junction unmatched. This CDR3 has 18 residues. V and J are TRBV2 and TRBJ2-2; TRBD2 aligns across 8 bases. The sequenced sample consisted of PBMCs. The origin of this receptor is a woman between 18 and 30 years old in good health and CMV-seronegative. CDR3 residues: CASSDSASGSLRSGELFF. Written as DNA, the CDR3 is TGTGCCAGCAGTGATTCGGCTAGCGGGTCCCTAAGGTCCGGGGAGCTGTTTTTT.